The rows below give T cell receptor beta chains drawn from one sample of a study of CD8 T cells in Susac syndrome. TCRdb re-derived calls from the immunoSEQ multiplex PCR reads in MiXCR, one entry per CDR3 protein. Of about 300,000 distinct CDR3 sequences in the sample, about 91% are singletons; the top ten hold around 0.2%. Sequencing used CD8+ T cells from PBMCs. These receptors were collected from a human donor with multiple sclerosis. Both conserved end residues are trimmed from each CDR3.

v_gene	j_gene	CDR3aa
TRBV6-1	TRBJ1-2	ASSGGQTNGYT
TRBV5-8	TRBJ1-1	ASSSSGTAYTEAF
TRBV4-1	TRBJ2-2	ASSRRQVKRVAGELF
TRBV19	TRBJ2-1	ASSRAGGNYNEQF
TRBV30	TRBJ2-7	AWSIWAYEQY
TRBV6-5	TRBJ2-1	ASRNGQGVDNEQF
TRBV4-3	TRBJ1-1	ASSQDWGVITEAF
TRBV6-1	TRBJ2-1	ASSQGGGNEQF
TRBV27	TRBJ1-5	ASSLQGGGQPQH
TRBV2	TRBJ1-5	ASSQFGQIFNQPQH
TRBV9	TRBJ2-1	ASSAGRDNEQF
TRBV12-5	TRBJ1-2	ASGLDRDGYT
TRBV29-1	TRBJ2-1	SANLGGRRAYNEQF
TRBV14	TRBJ2-1	ASSMYLDEQF
TRBV29-1	TRBJ1-1	SVGVNTEAF
TRBV12-3/TRBV12-4	TRBJ2-6	ASSLVGSGANVLT
TRBV6-5	TRBJ1-1	ASQGTEAF
TRBV19	TRBJ2-1	ASSIGVRGRASEQF
TRBV10-3	TRBJ2-5	AISVTAAGTQY
TRBV7-7	TRBJ2-2	ASSLASASKLF
TRBV3-1	TRBJ2-5	ASSQLLGTGALQETQY
TRBV28	TRBJ2-4	ASSFGTSPQY
TRBV14	TRBJ2-1	ASSQQGLAGIGEQF
TRBV15	TRBJ1-1	ATSRERFTEAF
TRBV19	TRBJ2-2	ASSIDREGTTGELF
TRBV5-1	TRBJ1-1	ASSLASLNTEAF
TRBV7-3	TRBJ2-1	ASSLGVASDNEQF
TRBV7-2	TRBJ2-3	ASSPARTLRTDTQY
TRBV4-3	TRBJ1-2	ASSQVQGASYGYT
TRBV24-1	TRBJ2-2	ATSDRQSGTGELF
TRBV27	TRBJ1-2	ASSSGKHYGYT
TRBV12-3/TRBV12-4	TRBJ2-1	ASTPPRRLMIDEQF
TRBV6-2/TRBV6-3	TRBJ2-2	ASSPSGIHTGELF
TRBV27	TRBJ2-7	ASSLSENSYEQY
TRBV28	TRBJ1-5	ASSFLSNQPQH
TRBV7-6	TRBJ2-7	ASSLDNEQY
TRBV5-4	TRBJ1-2	ASSQDRGQYYGYT
TRBV12-3/TRBV12-4	TRBJ2-5	ASSGGQFQETQY
TRBV7-8	TRBJ2-5	ASSLNRVGETQY
TRBV7-7	TRBJ2-7	ASSLGTGLEQY
TRBV28	TRBJ1-5	ASSRTRPQH
TRBV20-1	TRBJ1-5	SAQNPGQLNQPQH
TRBV7-9	TRBJ2-3	ASSVLAGLTDTQY
TRBV27	TRBJ1-1	ASSRAGWEEAF